The 11 T cell receptor beta chains below all came from one sample that was sequenced in a study of blood T cells in healthy people across ages. Alongside a J-beta primer mix, a sample-barcoded 5' primer served in a second PCR lasting about 7 to 11 cycles. MiXCR was run by TCRdb on the 5' RACE reads, yielding one entry per CDR3 protein. This sample has about 640,000 distinct CDR3 sequences, with 45% to 65% found just once. Sequenced: blood. All receptors come from a man in his fifties or sixties in good health.

This clonotype was detected only once. V gene TRBV20-1 combines with J gene TRBJ1-1, with unresolved D. Trimming shortened V by 3 bases and J by 3 bases, and 8 bases separated the two germline ends. CDR1 is DFQATT and CDR2 is SNEGSKA in the germline V gene (reference sequence). This CDR3 spans 12 amino acids. The CDR3 bases are TGCAGTGCTAGCGGGTGGGACACTGAAGCTTTCTTT. Its protein is CSASGWDTEAFF.

The rearrangement uses TRBV6-5 and TRBJ2-5; no firm D call. This CDR3 comprises 15 residues. CDR1 and CDR2 (germline): MNHEY, SVGAGI. V was shortened by 0 bases and J by 5 bases, with 13 bases between the two germline ends. The DNA of the CDR3 is TGTGCCAGCAGTTACTCCCCAGGAGCTAGGGAGACCCAGTACTTC. Translating gives CASSYSPGARETQYF.

The CDR3 sequence is CAISPDRQETQYF. CDR3 DNA sequence: TGTGCCATTTCCCCGGACAGACAAGAGACCCAGTACTTC. The chain couples TRBV10-3 to TRBJ2-5; D perhaps matches TRBD1 (6 bases). CDR1 and CDR2 from the germline V gene are ENHRY and SYGVKD. This CDR3 spans 13 amino acids. V lost 9 bases and J 2 bases, leaving 13 bases between the germline ends.

J is TRBJ2-1 and V is TRBV15; 7 bases line up with TRBD2. The CDR3 runs to 14 residues. With 0 bases clipped from V and 4 bases from J, the junction kept 0 bases outside the gene matches. Germline V gene data show CDR1 as LNHNV and CDR2 as YYDKDF (reference sequence). The CDR3 DNA is TGTGCCACCAGCAGAGAGGGGGGGTACAATGAGCAGTTCTTC. This sequence encodes CATSREGGYNEQFF.

This clonotype showed up just a few times. This chain connects TRBV7-2 to TRBJ2-3; 11 nucleotides align to TRBD2. Germline CDR1 and CDR2: SGHTA and FQGNSA. The CDR3 extends over 17 amino acids. V shed 1 base and J 1 base; nucleotides not matched to a gene: 4. CDR3 sequence: CASSLEPLAGGTDTQYF. In DNA, the CDR3 is TGTGCCAGCAGCTTAGAGCCACTAGCGGGGGGCACAGATACGCAGTATTTT.

Only a few counts were recorded for this clonotype. The chain recombines TRBV4-1 with TRBJ1-1, with D unresolved. The CDR3 contains 14 residues. Germline CDR1 is MGHRA and CDR2 is YSYEKL. Trimming pared 1 base from V and 0 bases from J, leaving 6 bases between. CDR3 amino acids: CASSQVWVNTEAFF. The DNA for the CDR3 is TGCGCCAGCAGCCAAGTTTGGGTGAACACTGAAGCTTTCTTT.

This clonotype was counted a few times. The chain uses TRBV12-3 or TRBV12-4 and TRBJ1-6, with a weak D call TRBD1 (5 bases). The CDR3 has 14 residues. The V and J ends lost 3 bases and 9 bases respectively, with 12 bases between them. CDR3 loop: CASSLGDGGSPLHF. The CDR3 coding sequence is TGTGCCAGCAGTTTGGGGGACGGGGGTTCACCCCTCCACTTT.

The V and J genes are TRBV29-1 and TRBJ2-3, with 7 bases matching TRBD1. Unmatched junction bases numbered 7, after V lost 6 bases and J lost 1 base. The CDR3 has 14 amino acids. CDR1 SQVTM and CDR2 ANQGSEA come from the germline V gene. In DNA, the CDR3 is TGCAGCGTAACAGGGGTTTGGGGCACAGATACGCAGTATTTT. This encodes CSVTGVWGTDTQYF.

The V and J genes are TRBV7-9 and TRBJ1-4; TRBD1 agrees at 8 bases. The V segment lost 5 bases and the J segment 8 bases; nucleotides outside the gene matches: 7. Looked up from germline, CDR1 is SEHNR and CDR2 is FQNEAQ (reference sequence). CDR3 length equals 14 residues. The CDR3 reads CASSAAGGREKLFF. CDR3 bases: TGTGCCAGCAGCGCAGCAGGGGGCAGGGAAAAACTGTTTTTT.

The chain's CDR3 is CSARDWQGAHFNEQFF. The DNA of the CDR3 is TGCAGTGCTAGAGATTGGCAGGGGGCGCATTTCAATGAGCAGTTCTTC. V usage is TRBV20-1 and J usage is TRBJ2-1; TRBD1 agrees at 8 bases. Trimming at V came to 0 bases and at J to 6 bases, leaving 10 bases not matched to a gene. Germline loops: CDR1 DFQATT, CDR2 SNEGSKA (reference sequence). This CDR3 region has 16 residues.

V and J are TRBV3-1 and TRBJ1-6, with TRBD1 matching 7 bases. Germline CDR1 LGHDT, CDR2 YNNKEL (reference sequence). Trimming took 1 base from V and 11 from J; bases not matched to a gene: 5. This CDR3 contains 14 residues. The CDR3 spells CASSQGQGGAPLHF. The CDR3 DNA is TGTGCCAGCAGCCAAGGACAGGGTGGGGCACCCCTCCACTTT.